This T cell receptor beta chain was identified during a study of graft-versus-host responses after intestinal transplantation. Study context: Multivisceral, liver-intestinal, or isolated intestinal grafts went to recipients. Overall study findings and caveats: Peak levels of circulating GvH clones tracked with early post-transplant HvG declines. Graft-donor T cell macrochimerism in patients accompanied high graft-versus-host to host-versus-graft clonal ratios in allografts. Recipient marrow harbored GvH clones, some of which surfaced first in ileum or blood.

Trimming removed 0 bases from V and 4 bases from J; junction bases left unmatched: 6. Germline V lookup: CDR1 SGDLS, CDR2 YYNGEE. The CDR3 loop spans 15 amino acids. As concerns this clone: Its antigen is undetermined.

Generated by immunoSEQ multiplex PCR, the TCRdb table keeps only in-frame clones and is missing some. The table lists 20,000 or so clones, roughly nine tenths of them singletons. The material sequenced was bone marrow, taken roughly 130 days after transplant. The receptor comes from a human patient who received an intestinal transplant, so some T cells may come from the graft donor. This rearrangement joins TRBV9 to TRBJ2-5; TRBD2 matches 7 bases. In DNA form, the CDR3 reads TGTGCCAGCAGCGTAGAGGCGGGGAGGGGAGAGACCCAGTACTTC. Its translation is CASSVEAGRGETQYF.